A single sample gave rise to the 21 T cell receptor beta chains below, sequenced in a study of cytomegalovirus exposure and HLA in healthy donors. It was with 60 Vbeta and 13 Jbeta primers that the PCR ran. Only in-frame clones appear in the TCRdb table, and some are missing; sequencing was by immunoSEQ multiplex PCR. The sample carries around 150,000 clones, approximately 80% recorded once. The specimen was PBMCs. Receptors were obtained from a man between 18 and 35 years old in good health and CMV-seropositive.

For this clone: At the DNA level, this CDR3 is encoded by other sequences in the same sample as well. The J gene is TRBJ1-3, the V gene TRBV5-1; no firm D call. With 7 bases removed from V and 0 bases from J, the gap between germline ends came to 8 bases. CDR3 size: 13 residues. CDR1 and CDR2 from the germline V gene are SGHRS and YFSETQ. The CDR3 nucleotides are TGCGCCAGCCGACGGGACTCTGGAAACACCATATATTTT. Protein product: CASRRDSGNTIYF. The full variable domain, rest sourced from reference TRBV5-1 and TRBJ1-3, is KAGVTQTPRYLIKTRGQQVTLSCSPISGHRSVSWYQQTPGQGLQFLFEYFSETQRNKGNFPGRFSGRQFSNSRSEMNVSTLELGDSALYLCASRRDSGNTIYFGEGSWLTVV.

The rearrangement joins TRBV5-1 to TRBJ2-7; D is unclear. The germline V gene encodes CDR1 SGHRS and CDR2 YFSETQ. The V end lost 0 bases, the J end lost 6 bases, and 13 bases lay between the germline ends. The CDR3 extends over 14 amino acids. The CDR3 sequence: CASSLERGSREQYF. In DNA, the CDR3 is TGCGCCAGCAGCTTGGAGCGTGGCTCTCGCGAGCAGTACTTC.

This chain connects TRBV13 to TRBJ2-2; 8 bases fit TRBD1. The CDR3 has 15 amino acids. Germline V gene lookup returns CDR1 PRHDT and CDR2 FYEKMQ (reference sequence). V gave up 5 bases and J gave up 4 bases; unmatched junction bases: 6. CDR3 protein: CASSRNRGFTGELFF. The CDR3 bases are TGTGCCAGCAGCCGGAACAGGGGGTTCACCGGGGAGCTGTTTTTT.

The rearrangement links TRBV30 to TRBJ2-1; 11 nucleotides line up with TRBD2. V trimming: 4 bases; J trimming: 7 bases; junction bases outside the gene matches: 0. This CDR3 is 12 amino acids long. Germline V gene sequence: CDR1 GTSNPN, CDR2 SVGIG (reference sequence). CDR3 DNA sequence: TGTGCCTGGACTAGCGGGAGGAATGAGCAGTTCTTC. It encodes CAWTSGRNEQFF.

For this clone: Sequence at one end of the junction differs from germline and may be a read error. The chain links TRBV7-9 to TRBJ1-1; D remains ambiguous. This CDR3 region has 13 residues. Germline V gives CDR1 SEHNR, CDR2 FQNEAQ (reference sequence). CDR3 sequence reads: CSSSPRTTTEAFF. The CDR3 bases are TGTTCCAGCAGCCCACGGACTACGACTGAAGCTTTCTTT.

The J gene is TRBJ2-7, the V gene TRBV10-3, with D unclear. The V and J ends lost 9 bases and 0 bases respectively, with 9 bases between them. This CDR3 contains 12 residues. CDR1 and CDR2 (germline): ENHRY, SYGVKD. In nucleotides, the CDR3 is TGTGCCATAGGAGAAAGCTCCTACGAGCAGTACTTC. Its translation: CAIGESSYEQYF.

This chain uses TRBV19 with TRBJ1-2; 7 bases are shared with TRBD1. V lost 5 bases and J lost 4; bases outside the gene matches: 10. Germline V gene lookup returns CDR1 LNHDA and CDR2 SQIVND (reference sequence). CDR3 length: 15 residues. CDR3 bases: TGTGCCAGTAGTCCCCGACAGGGTCTCGGCTATGGCTACACCTTC. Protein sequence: CASSPRQGLGYGYTF.

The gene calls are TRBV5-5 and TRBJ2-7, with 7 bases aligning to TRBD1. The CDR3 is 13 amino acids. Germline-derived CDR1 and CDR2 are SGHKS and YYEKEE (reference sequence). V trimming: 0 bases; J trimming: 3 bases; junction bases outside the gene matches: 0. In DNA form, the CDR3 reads TGTGCCAGCAGCTTGGGGACAGGCTACGAGCAGTACTTC. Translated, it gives CASSLGTGYEQYF.

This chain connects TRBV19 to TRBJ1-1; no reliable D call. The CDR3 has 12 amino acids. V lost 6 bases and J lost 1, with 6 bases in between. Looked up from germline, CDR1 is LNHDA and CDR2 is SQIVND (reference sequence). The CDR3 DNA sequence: TGTGCCAGTAGCTATGGGAACACTGAAGCTTTCTTT. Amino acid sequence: CASSYGNTEAFF.

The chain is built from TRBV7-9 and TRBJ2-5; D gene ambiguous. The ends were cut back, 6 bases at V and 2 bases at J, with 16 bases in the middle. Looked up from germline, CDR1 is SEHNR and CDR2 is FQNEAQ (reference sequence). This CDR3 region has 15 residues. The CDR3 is CASSRRLITQETQYF. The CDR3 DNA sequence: TGTGCCAGCAGTCGAAGACTGATAACACAAGAGACCCAGTACTTC.

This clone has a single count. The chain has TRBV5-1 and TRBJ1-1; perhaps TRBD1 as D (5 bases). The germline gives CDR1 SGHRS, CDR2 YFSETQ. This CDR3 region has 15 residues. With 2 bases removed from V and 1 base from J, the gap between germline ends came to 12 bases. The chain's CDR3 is CASSLATQGNTEAFF. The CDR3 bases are TGCGCCAGCAGCTTAGCTACTCAGGGGAACACTGAAGCTTTCTTT. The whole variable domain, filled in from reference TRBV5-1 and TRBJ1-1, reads KAGVTQTPRYLIKTRGQQVTLSCSPISGHRSVSWYQQTPGQGLQFLFEYFSETQRNKGNFPGRFSGRQFSNSRSEMNVSTLELGDSALYLCASSLATQGNTEAFFGQGTRLTVV.

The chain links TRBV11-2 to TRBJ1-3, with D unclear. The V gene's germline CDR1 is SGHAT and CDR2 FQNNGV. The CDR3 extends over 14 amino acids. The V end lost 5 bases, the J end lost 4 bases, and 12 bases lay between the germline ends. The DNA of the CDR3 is TGTGCCAGCAGCCAGGAAAGGATCGGAAACACCATATATTTT. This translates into CASSQERIGNTIYF.

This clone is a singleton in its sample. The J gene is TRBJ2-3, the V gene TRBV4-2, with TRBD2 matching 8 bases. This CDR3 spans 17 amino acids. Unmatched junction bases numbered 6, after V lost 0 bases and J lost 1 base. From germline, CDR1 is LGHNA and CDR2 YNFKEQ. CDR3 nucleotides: TGTGCCAGCAGCCAAGAGATCGCTAGCGGGCGCACAGATACGCAGTATTTT. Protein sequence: CASSQEIASGRTDTQYF.

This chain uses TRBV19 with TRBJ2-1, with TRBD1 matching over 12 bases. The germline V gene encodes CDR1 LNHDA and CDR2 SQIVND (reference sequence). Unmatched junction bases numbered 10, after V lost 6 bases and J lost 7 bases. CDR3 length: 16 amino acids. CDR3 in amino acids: CASRTGDRGLKNEQFF. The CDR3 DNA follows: TGTGCCAGTAGAACCGGGGACAGGGGGCTCAAAAATGAGCAGTTCTTC.

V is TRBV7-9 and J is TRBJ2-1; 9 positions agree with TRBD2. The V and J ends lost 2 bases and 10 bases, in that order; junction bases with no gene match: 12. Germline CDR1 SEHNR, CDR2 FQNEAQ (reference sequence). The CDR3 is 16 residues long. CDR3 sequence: CASSLCAGGPGCEQFF. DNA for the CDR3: TGTGCCAGCAGCTTATGCGCGGGGGGGCCTGGTTGCGAGCAGTTCTTC.

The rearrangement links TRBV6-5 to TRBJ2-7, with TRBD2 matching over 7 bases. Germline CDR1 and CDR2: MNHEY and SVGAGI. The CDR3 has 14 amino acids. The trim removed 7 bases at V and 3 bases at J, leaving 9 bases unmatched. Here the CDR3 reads CASTESGGSYEQYF. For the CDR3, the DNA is TGTGCCAGCACCGAATCGGGGGGAAGCTACGAGCAGTACTTC.

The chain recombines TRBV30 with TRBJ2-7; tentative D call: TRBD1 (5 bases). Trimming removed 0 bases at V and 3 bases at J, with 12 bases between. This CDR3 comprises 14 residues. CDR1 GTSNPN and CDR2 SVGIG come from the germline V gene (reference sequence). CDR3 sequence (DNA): TGTGCCTGGAGTGTAAAAGGGGCTGGCTACGAGCAGTACTTC. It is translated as CAWSVKGAGYEQYF. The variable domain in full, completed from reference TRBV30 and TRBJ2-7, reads SQTIHQWPATLVQPVGSPLSLECTVEGTSNPNLYWYRQAAGRGLQLLFYSVGIGQISSEVPQNLSASRPQDRQFILSSKKLLLSDSGFYLCAWSVKGAGYEQYFGPGTRLTVT.

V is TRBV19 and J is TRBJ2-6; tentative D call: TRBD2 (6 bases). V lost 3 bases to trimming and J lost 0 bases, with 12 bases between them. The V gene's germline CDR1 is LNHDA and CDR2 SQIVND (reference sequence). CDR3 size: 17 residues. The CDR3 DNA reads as TGTGCCAGTAGTATTGCTCGGGGACTCTCTGGGGCCAACGTCCTGACTTTC. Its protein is CASSIARGLSGANVLTF.

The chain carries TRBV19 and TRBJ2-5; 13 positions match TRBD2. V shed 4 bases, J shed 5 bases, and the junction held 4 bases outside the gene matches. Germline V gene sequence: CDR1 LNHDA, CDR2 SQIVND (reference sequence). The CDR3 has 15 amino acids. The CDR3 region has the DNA TGTGCCAGTAGTAGCGGGACTAGCGGGAAGGAGACCCAGTACTTC. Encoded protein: CASSSGTSGKETQYF.

CDR3 nucleotide sequence: TGTGCCAGCTCACCCATGACAGATTCTTTGAGGACCGGGGAGCTGTTTTTT. Its protein product is CASSPMTDSLRTGELFF. The chain is built from TRBV18 and TRBJ2-2, with D perhaps TRBD1 (5 bases). CDR1 is KGHSH, CDR2 LQKENI, per germline. Trimming took off 3 bases at V and 5 bases at J, with 19 bases between the two ends. The CDR3 is 17 residues long.

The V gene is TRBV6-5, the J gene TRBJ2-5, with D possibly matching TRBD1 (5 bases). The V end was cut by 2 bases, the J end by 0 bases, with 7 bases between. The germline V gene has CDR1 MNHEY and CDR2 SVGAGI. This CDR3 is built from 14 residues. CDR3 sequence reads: CASSYGAHQETQYF. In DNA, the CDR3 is TGTGCCAGCAGTTACGGGGCCCACCAAGAGACCCAGTACTTC.